The next 27 T cell receptor beta chains were all read from a single sample in a study of technical replicates of blood from several donors. Method: immunoSEQ multiplex PCR; TCRdb's copy keeps in-frame clones and lacks some. The sample lists 60,000 to 95,000 clones; 91% were seen once. The material sequenced was T cells isolated from PBMCs. These receptor sequences come from a human donor in good health. Some clones in this sample may be carry-over from other donors' samples.

The rearrangement uses TRBV11-2 and TRBJ2-7; possible D gene TRBD2, 6 bases. With 1 base removed from V and 1 base from J, the gap between germline ends came to 17 bases. This CDR3 has 17 amino acids. Germline CDR1 is SGHAT and CDR2 is FQNNGV. DNA of the CDR3: TGTGCCAGCAGCTTAGGAGAAGGGTCCGGGGGATCCTACGAGCAGTACTTC. Its translation is CASSLGEGSGGSYEQYF.

This clone was seen just once. This chain joins TRBV6-6 and TRBJ2-1; 10 nucleotides agree with TRBD1. J was trimmed by 4 bases and V by 8 bases; bases with no gene match: 5. This CDR3 spans 14 amino acids. CDR1 is MNHNY and CDR2 is SVGAGI in the germline V gene (reference sequence). This CDR3 reads CASLEGQGYNEQFF. CDR3 coding DNA: TGTGCCAGCTTGGAGGGACAGGGGTACAATGAGCAGTTCTTC.

The rearrangement joins TRBV7-9 to TRBJ2-5; D not certain. The CDR3 is 12 amino acids. Germline lookup yields CDR1 SEHNR and CDR2 FQNEAQ (reference sequence). V lost 1 base, J lost 5 bases, and 5 bases lay in between. CDR3 in DNA: TGTGCCAGCAGCTTAGGGGCGGAGACCCAGTACTTC. Protein product: CASSLGAETQYF.

V usage is TRBV28 and J usage is TRBJ2-1, with a possible D match to TRBD2 (6 bases). The CDR3 has 17 amino acids. Trimming took off 2 bases at V and 4 bases at J, with 18 bases between the two ends. CDR1 and CDR2 (germline): MDHEN, SYDVKM. The CDR3 here is CASSLAGTGAPYNEQFF. The DNA for the CDR3 is TGTGCCAGCAGTTTAGCGGGAACGGGAGCTCCGTACAATGAGCAGTTCTTC. The full variable domain, rest sourced from reference TRBV28 and TRBJ2-1, is DVKVTQSSRYLVKRTGEKVFLECVQDMDHENMFWYRQDPGLGLRLIYFSYDVKMKEKGDIPEGYSVSREKKERFSLILESASTNQTSMYLCASSLAGTGAPYNEQFFGPGTRLTVL.

In DNA, the CDR3 is TGTGCCAGCTACGGATTGAGAGGGGACACCTACGAGCAGTACTTC. Encoded protein: CASYGLRGDTYEQYF. V and J are TRBV5-5 and TRBJ2-7; maybe TRBD1 (6 bases). The CDR3 is made up of 15 amino acids. CDR1 is SGHKS and CDR2 is YYEKEE in the germline V gene (reference sequence). V lost 7 bases, J lost 2 bases, and 19 bases lay in between.

The rearrangement joins TRBV19 to TRBJ1-2; D not certain. Looked up from germline, CDR1 is LNHDA and CDR2 is SQIVND (reference sequence). The V end lost 2 bases, the J end lost 4 bases, and 8 bases lay between the germline ends. The CDR3 sequence is 13 residues long. The DNA for the CDR3 is TGTGCCAGTAGTATATCCAGTACCTATGGCTACACCTTC. It translates to CASSISSTYGYTF.

This clone was detected once. This chain joins TRBV27 and TRBJ1-4, with D maybe TRBD1 (5 bases). CDR1 and CDR2 from the germline V gene are MNHEY and SMNVEV (reference sequence). V lost 6 bases and J lost 8, with 19 bases in between. The CDR3 is made up of 15 amino acids. For the CDR3, the DNA is TGTGCCAGCAGGCCCCAGGGTTCGTTTATGGAAAAACTGTTTTTT. It is translated as CASRPQGSFMEKLFF.

The rearrangement links TRBV6-6 to TRBJ2-5; TRBD2 matches 11 bases. The germline V gene encodes CDR1 MNHNY and CDR2 SVGAGI (reference sequence). Trimming at V came to 6 bases and at J to 5 bases, leaving 5 bases not matched to a gene. CDR3 size: 14 residues. The CDR3 region is CASSLAGGGETQYF. The CDR3 nucleotides are TGTGCCAGCAGCCTAGCGGGAGGCGGGGAGACCCAGTACTTC.

This chain links TRBV7-9 with TRBJ2-3, with a weak D call TRBD2 (6 bases). The V gene lost 5 bases and the J gene lost 2 bases, with 14 bases spanning the gap. Germline V gene lookup returns CDR1 SEHNR and CDR2 FQNEAQ (reference sequence). The length of the CDR3 is 15 residues. The CDR3 nucleotides are TGTGCCAGCAGCCCGGGACTGATTTACACAGATACGCAGTATTTT. This sequence encodes CASSPGLIYTDTQYF.

This chain links TRBV30 with TRBJ1-6, with D unclear. V was trimmed by 5 bases and J by 9 bases, leaving 8 bases between them. This CDR3 comprises 11 residues. Germline lookup yields CDR1 GTSNPN and CDR2 SVGIG (reference sequence). The CDR3 loop is CAWARGSPLHF. DNA of the CDR3: TGTGCCTGGGCGCGGGGTTCACCCCTCCACTTT. The whole variable domain, remainder taken from reference TRBV30 and TRBJ1-6, is SQTIHQWPATLVQPVGSPLSLECTVEGTSNPNLYWYRQAAGRGLQLLFYSVGIGQISSEVPQNLSASRPQDRQFILSSKKLLLSDSGFYLCAWARGSPLHFGNGTRLTVT.

The rearrangement joins TRBV6-5 to TRBJ2-7; a weak D match, TRBD1 (5 bases). The CDR3 runs 14 residues. V lost 6 bases and J 0 bases, leaving 12 bases between the germline ends. The germline gives CDR1 MNHEY, CDR2 SVGAGI. CDR3 nucleotide sequence: TGTGCCAGCAGCAACAGGCCCCTCTCCTACGAGCAGTACTTC. It encodes CASSNRPLSYEQYF.

This chain connects TRBV11-2 to TRBJ2-7; D not certain. Per the germline V gene, CDR1 is SGHAT and CDR2 is FQNNGV. The ends were cut back, 1 base at V and 9 bases at J, with 7 bases in the middle. The CDR3 has 11 amino acids. The CDR3 region has the DNA TGTGCCAGCAGCTTAGTAGAAACGCAGTACTTC. Residues: CASSLVETQYF.

V is TRBV7-2 and J is TRBJ2-1, with D possibly TRBD2 on 5 matching bases. Germline V gene lookup returns CDR1 SGHTA and CDR2 FQGNSA. Between the trimmed V and J ends, which lost 1 base and 4 bases, there was a span of 14 bases. The CDR3 has 16 residues. The CDR3 region is CASSLDPRGSYNEQFF. CDR3 nucleotide sequence: TGTGCCAGCAGCTTAGACCCACGGGGATCTTACAATGAGCAGTTCTTC.

This chain joins TRBV9 and TRBJ2-7, with 10 nucleotides matching TRBD1. From germline, CDR1 is SGDLS and CDR2 YYNGEE. J lost 7 bases, V lost 3 bases, and 19 bases had no gene match. The CDR3 totals 18 residues. In DNA, the CDR3 is TGTGCCAGCAGCGGGAGACCGGGACAGGGGACACTGACGGGGGAGCAGTACTTC. Translated, it gives CASSGRPGQGTLTGEQYF.

Notes on this clone: Distinct nucleotide sequences in the sample also encode this CDR3. The chain uses TRBV7-9 and TRBJ2-7; no firm D call. V lost 3 bases and J 1 base, leaving 7 bases between the germline ends. This CDR3 comprises 13 residues. Germline V gives CDR1 SEHNR, CDR2 FQNEAQ (reference sequence). The CDR3 spells CASSFGSSYEQYF. The CDR3 nucleotides are TGTGCCAGCAGCTTCGGGTCGTCCTACGAGCAGTACTTC.

The J gene is TRBJ1-1, the V gene TRBV7-3; a weak D match, TRBD1 (5 bases). Germline CDR1 is SGHTA and CDR2 is FQGTGA. Between the trimmed V and J ends, which lost 3 bases and 1 base, there was a span of 6 bases. The CDR3 runs to 13 residues. CDR3 nucleotides: TGTGCCAGCAGCTTTGGGGCGAACACTGAAGCTTTCTTT. Encoded protein: CASSFGANTEAFF. Full variable domain (rest looked up from reference TRBV7-3 and TRBJ1-1): GAGVSQTPSNKVTEKGKYVELRCDPISGHTALYWYRQSLGQGPEFLIYFQGTGAADDSGLPNDRFFAVRPEGSVSTLKIQRTERGDSAVYLCASSFGANTEAFFGQGTRLTVV.

This rearrangement joins TRBV5-6 to TRBJ2-1, with a possible D match to TRBD2 (5 bases). The CDR3 contains 15 residues. The germline CDR1 and CDR2 sequences are SGHDT and YYEEEE. Trimming took off 3 bases at V and 7 bases at J, with 17 bases between the two ends. In nucleotides, the CDR3 is TGTGCCAGCAGCTCACGTGGCACTCCGGGGAATGAGCAGTTCTTC. This translates into CASSSRGTPGNEQFF.

The chain joins TRBV6-1 to TRBJ2-7; perhaps TRBD1 as D (6 bases). The CDR3 covers 11 residues. Germline values: CDR1 MNHNS, CDR2 SASEGT. Trimming took off 8 bases at V and 6 bases at J, with 11 bases between the two ends. CDR3 amino acids: CASDRSREQYF. CDR3 DNA sequence: TGTGCCAGCGACAGGTCACGCGAGCAGTACTTC.

The rearrangement joins TRBV19 to TRBJ1-1; D remains unclear. Trimming cost V 8 bases and J 1 base, with 5 bases left between them. CDR1 and CDR2 (germline): LNHDA, SQIVND (reference sequence). CDR3 length: 11 amino acids. The CDR3 is CASEANTEAFF. The CDR3 region has the DNA TGTGCCAGTGAGGCGAACACTGAAGCTTTCTTT.

CDR3 amino acids: CASSEEGTRGPDTQYF. Written as DNA, the CDR3 is TGTGCCAGCAGTGAAGAGGGCACAAGGGGTCCAGATACGCAGTATTTT. The V and J genes are TRBV6-1 and TRBJ2-3; tentatively, D is TRBD1 (5 bases). The germline V and J ends were trimmed by 1 base and 4 bases, with 15 bases remaining between them. The germline CDR1 and CDR2 sequences are MNHNS and SASEGT. The CDR3 is 16 amino acids.

This clone appeared once. The chain recombines TRBV5-6 with TRBJ1-1; 8 bases line up with TRBD1. The junction had 10 bases not matched to a gene; V was cut back by 4 bases and J by 11 bases. CDR1 and CDR2 (germline): SGHDT, YYEEEE. The CDR3 sequence is 13 residues long. The CDR3 DNA is TGTGCCAGCAGCCTAACGCAGGGGGCTAGGGCTTTCTTT. Encoded protein: CASSLTQGARAFF.

The chain employs TRBV15 and TRBJ2-1, with TRBD2 matching 7 bases. CDR1 and CDR2 from the germline V gene are LNHNV and YYDKDF (reference sequence). V was pared by 1 base and J by 6 bases, with 6 bases of the junction left unmatched. This CDR3 has 15 residues. CDR3 region: CATSRGGLAANEQFF. The CDR3 region has the DNA TGTGCCACCAGCAGAGGAGGGCTAGCGGCCAATGAGCAGTTCTTC.

The chain links TRBV9 to TRBJ2-6, with D maybe TRBD2 (6 bases). Germline-derived CDR1 and CDR2 are SGDLS and YYNGEE. This CDR3 contains 17 residues. The V end was cut by 4 bases, the J end by 0 bases, with 14 bases between. The CDR3 coding sequence is TGTGCCAGCAGCTTCCGGGACGGGAGCTCTGGGGCCAACGTCCTGACTTTC. Protein: CASSFRDGSSGANVLTF.

The V and J genes are TRBV6-6 and TRBJ2-3; D ambiguous. V lost 3 bases and J lost 0, with 7 bases in between. The germline V gene encodes CDR1 MNHNY and CDR2 SVGAGI (reference sequence). CDR3 length: 14 residues. The CDR3 spells CASSYYSSTDTQYF. The DNA for the CDR3 is TGTGCCAGCAGTTATTACAGTAGCACAGATACGCAGTATTTT.

Regarding this clone: The germline gene is not matched at one end of the junction; a read error may be the cause. This chain connects TRBV15 to TRBJ1-6; TRBD1 agrees at 8 bases. CDR1 and CDR2 from the germline V gene are LNHNV and YYDKDF (reference sequence). The CDR3 runs 13 residues. Here the CDR3 reads CATSRDSGTGPIF. CDR3 nucleotides: TGTGCCACCAGCAGAGATTCGGGGACAGGTCCCATCTTT.

This clone turned up a few times. The J gene is TRBJ1-1, the V gene TRBV29-1, with D unclear. CDR1 and CDR2 from the germline V gene are SQVTM and ANQGSEA. CDR3 length: 12 residues. The V gene lost 7 bases and the J gene lost 2 bases, with 11 bases spanning the gap. The CDR3, as DNA: TGCAGCGCTGCGGCCACTAACACTGAAGCTTTCTTT. This translates into CSAAATNTEAFF.

This chain connects TRBV10-3 to TRBJ2-1; D call uncertain. Per the germline V gene, CDR1 is ENHRY and CDR2 is SYGVKD. Deletions cut 4 bases from V and 5 bases from J, with 9 bases between. This CDR3 is built from 13 residues. In nucleotides, the CDR3 is TGTGCCATCAGTGTAAGAGAAGACAATGAGCAGTTCTTC. Translating it yields CAISVREDNEQFF.